This TCR beta chain is drawn from a study of Graves' ophthalmopathy and Graves' hyperthyroidism. This CDR3 has 14 amino acids. Germline V lookup: CDR1 SGHRS, CDR2 YFSETQ. V gave up 0 bases and J gave up 3 bases, with 9 bases separating them. The study amplified TCR beta CDR3 regions using RNA transcripts. First-round RT-PCR relied on HTBI primers, and a second-round multiplex PCR came next. TCRdb independently ran MiXCR on the multiplex PCR reads; one entry per CDR3 protein. The table shows approximately 540,000 distinct CDR3 sequences, with just under 40% occurring only once. This clonotype was recorded at least ten times.

The clonotype originates from an adult man with Graves' hyperthyroidism. The chain has TRBV5-1 and TRBJ1-2; TRBD1 is a possible D gene (6 bases). Sample: peripheral blood or thyroid tissue (not recorded which). The CDR3 loop is CASSLEGGHYGYTF. The CDR3 DNA reads as TGCGCCAGCAGCTTGGAGGGGGGGCACTATGGCTACACCTTC.